Listed here are 20 T cell receptor beta chains from one sample, sequenced in a study of T cells after yellow fever vaccination. TCRdb reprocessed the 5' RACE reads via MiXCR and lists one record per CDR3 protein. The sample holds 250,000 or so distinct CDR3 sequences, roughly 3.7% seen once. Specimen: PBMCs, collected 15 days after the yellow fever booster vaccination. The receptors here all came from a man aged 18 to 29 who received the YFV17D yellow fever vaccine.

This clonotype has at least ten counts. The rearrangement joins TRBV7-9 to TRBJ2-1; D could derive from TRBD1 or TRBD2 (5 bases each). V gave up 5 bases and J gave up 7 bases, with 21 bases separating them. CDR3 length equals 16 residues. Per the germline V gene, CDR1 is SEHNR and CDR2 is FQNEAQ (reference sequence). The CDR3 loop is CASSRGPQGRRNEQFF. The CDR3 bases are TGTGCCAGCAGCAGGGGCCCCCAGGGACGTCGGAATGAGCAGTTCTTC.

This clonotype has at least ten counts. The V call is TRBV7-2, the J call TRBJ2-3, with 12 bases aligning to TRBD2. Trimming at V came to 5 bases and at J to 4 bases, leaving 7 bases not matched to a gene. The CDR3 is 16 amino acids. CDR1 and CDR2 from the germline V gene are SGHTA and FQGNSA. The CDR3 sequence: CASSPAASGGADTQYF. For the CDR3, the DNA is TGTGCCAGCAGCCCCGCGGCTAGCGGGGGGGCAGATACGCAGTATTTT.

This clonotype was counted many times. The chain employs TRBV5-1 and TRBJ2-2; D is unresolved. CDR1 and CDR2 (germline): SGHRS, YFSETQ. V lost 2 bases and J lost 8, with 7 bases in between. This CDR3 has 12 amino acids. CDR3 coding DNA: TGCGCCAGCAGCTTCGCAGGAGGGGAGCTGTTTTTT. Protein sequence: CASSFAGGELFF.

On this clonotype: One base away lies a much larger clone, so this may be a sequencing read error. Likely a read error: the CDR3 ends without its conserved phenylalanine or tryptophan. The chain joins TRBV29-1 to TRBJ2-5, with D perhaps matching TRBD1 (6 bases). V lost 7 bases and J 4 bases, leaving 22 bases between the germline ends. The CDR3 has 15 residues. Germline V gives CDR1 SQVTM, CDR2 ANQGSEA. The CDR3 is CSARPWGEGGETQYL. The CDR3 nucleotides are TGCAGCGCACGCCCGTGGGGTGAAGGGGGAGAGACCCAGTACCTC.

This clonotype was seen many times. This chain links TRBV12-3 or TRBV12-4 with TRBJ2-1; perhaps D is TRBD1 or TRBD2 (5 bases each). V was clipped by 8 bases and J by 3 bases, with 11 bases between them. The length of the CDR3 is 13 residues. CDR3 nucleotide sequence: TGTGCCAGCGGGGGAGAATACTACAATGAGCAGTTCTTC. Its protein product is CASGGEYYNEQFF.

This clonotype was seen ten or more times. The CDR3 spells CASSAGPMSYEQYF. DNA for the CDR3: TGTGCCAGCTCGGCCGGGCCTATGTCCTACGAGCAGTACTTC. The rearrangement links TRBV18 to TRBJ2-7, with D unclear. V lost 6 bases to trimming and J lost 1 base, with 13 bases between them. The CDR3 consists of 14 residues. Germline values: CDR1 KGHSH, CDR2 LQKENI.

This rearrangement joins TRBV5-4 to TRBJ1-2; D may be TRBD1 (5 bases). The CDR3 runs 14 residues. Germline CDR1 is SGHNT and CDR2 is YYREEE (reference sequence). Trimming cost V 2 bases and J 7 bases, with 15 bases left between them. Here the CDR3 DNA reads TGTGCCAGCAGCTTTGACAGCACCCCGGGTGGCTACACCTTC. Translating it yields CASSFDSTPGGYTF.

This clonotype was detected ten times or more. This rearrangement joins TRBV7-9 to TRBJ2-3, with D possibly being TRBD2 (5 bases). The ends were cut back, 5 bases at V and 3 bases at J, with 24 bases in the middle. The length of the CDR3 is 18 residues. Per the germline V gene, CDR1 is SEHNR and CDR2 is FQNEAQ (reference sequence). CDR3 sequence reads: CASSPLVLASLVTDTQYF. The CDR3 nucleotides are TGTGCCAGCAGCCCTCTAGTACTGGCTAGCTTGGTGACAGATACGCAGTATTTT.

This clonotype has at least ten counts. The chain carries TRBV9 and TRBJ2-7; TRBD1 matches 9 bases. Germline values: CDR1 SGDLS, CDR2 YYNGEE. V was clipped by 4 bases and J by 6 bases; unmatched bases: 14. This CDR3 comprises 16 residues. CDR3 sequence reads: CASSKTGTGTVGEQYF. CDR3 nucleotides: TGTGCCAGCAGCAAAACCGGGACAGGGACCGTCGGCGAGCAGTACTTC.

This clonotype was counted many times. This sequence joins TRBV10-2 and TRBJ2-7; perhaps TRBD1 as D (5 bases). Trimming removed 0 bases from V and 2 bases from J, with 8 bases in between. Germline-derived CDR1 and CDR2 are WSHSY and SAAADI. The CDR3 totals 14 residues. The CDR3 region is CASSESWGPYEQYF. The CDR3, as DNA: TGCGCCAGCAGTGAGTCGTGGGGCCCCTACGAGCAGTACTTC.

This clonotype was picked up many times. The chain has TRBV7-8 and TRBJ2-4; D is uncertain. Looked up from germline, CDR1 is SGHVS and CDR2 is FQNEAQ. This CDR3 contains 13 residues. V was trimmed by 5 bases and J by 8 bases, leaving 13 bases between them. CDR3 DNA sequence: TGTGCCAGCAGCCCCCGCATCATCGACATTCAGTACTTC. This gives the protein CASSPRIIDIQYF.

This clonotype occurred many times. The V and J genes are TRBV28 and TRBJ2-7, with 8 bases aligning to TRBD1. The CDR3 is 15 amino acids. Germline values: CDR1 MDHEN, CDR2 SYDVKM. Losses at the gene ends were 4 bases for V and 6 bases for J; bases not matched to a gene: 11. This CDR3 reads CASSSNDRGIGEQYV. In DNA form, the CDR3 reads TGTGCCAGCAGTTCCAACGACAGGGGCATCGGCGAGCAGTACGTC.

This clonotype was recorded many times. The chain links TRBV9 to TRBJ2-5; D might be TRBD1 (5 bases). Germline CDR1 reads SGDLS; CDR2 reads YYNGEE. This CDR3 is 14 amino acids long. Trimming stripped 0 bases from V and 4 bases from J, with 10 bases between. CDR3 loop: CASSVGAGLETQYF. CDR3 nucleotide sequence: TGTGCCAGCAGCGTAGGGGCAGGGTTAGAGACCCAGTACTTC.

In this sample, this clonotype turned up many times. This chain joins TRBV4-3 and TRBJ1-5, with unresolved D. The CDR3 sequence is 13 residues long. Germline loops: CDR1 LGHNA, CDR2 YSLEER. Trimming pared 1 base from V and 7 bases from J, leaving 8 bases between. The CDR3 sequence: CASSQGFGQPQHF. The CDR3 DNA is TGCGCCAGCAGCCAAGGGTTTGGGCAGCCCCAGCATTTT.

This clonotype was counted at least ten times. This sequence joins TRBV21-1 and TRBJ1-1. TRBV21-1 constitutes a pseudogene. The CDR3 covers 11 residues. CDR3 nucleotides: TGTGCCAGCAGAGAAGGATTTGAAGCTTTCTTT. Translating it yields CASREGFEAFF.

This clonotype was seen many times. The rearrangement joins TRBV18 to TRBJ1-5; D unclear. This CDR3 spans 12 amino acids. Germline-derived CDR1 and CDR2 are KGHSH and LQKENI. Trimming took off 3 bases at V and 4 bases at J, with 4 bases between the two ends. CDR3 sequence: CASSPDNQPQHF. As DNA, the CDR3 is TGTGCCAGCTCACCTGATAATCAGCCCCAGCATTTT. Combining the CDR3 with reference TRBV18 and TRBJ1-5 gives the whole variable domain NAGVMQNPRHLVRRRGQEARLRCSPMKGHSHVYWYRQLPEEGLKFMVYLQKENIIDESGMPKERFSAEFPKEGPSILRIQQVVRGDSAAYFCASSPDNQPQHFGDGTRLSIL.

In this sample, this clonotype turned up many times. CDR3 DNA: TGCAGTGCCGGGACAGGGGGAGGGACTGAAGCTTTCTTT. Its translation: CSAGTGGGTEAFF. The chain uses TRBV20-1 and TRBJ1-1; 11 positions agree with TRBD1. With 6 bases clipped from V and 5 bases from J, the junction kept 5 bases outside the gene matches. Germline CDR1 is DFQATT and CDR2 is SNEGSKA (reference sequence). This CDR3 has 13 amino acids.

This clonotype was observed many times. The chain has TRBV5-6 and TRBJ1-4, with 7 bases identical to TRBD1. The germline CDR1 and CDR2 sequences are SGHDT and YYEEEE. V gave up 3 bases and J gave up 7 bases; unmatched junction bases: 12. The CDR3 sequence is 16 residues long. The CDR3 sequence is CASSSAPGGGFEKLFF. As DNA, the CDR3 is TGTGCCAGCAGCTCCGCCCCAGGGGGGGGTTTTGAAAAACTGTTTTTT.

This clonotype was seen many times. V gene TRBV6-5 combines with J gene TRBJ1-1, with TRBD1 identical over 9 bases. Per the germline V gene, CDR1 is MNHEY and CDR2 is SVGAGI. The J segment lost 2 bases and the V segment lost 5 bases, leaving 3 bases of the junction unmatched. CDR3 size: 14 residues. As DNA, the CDR3 is TGTGCCAGCAGTCAGGGACAGGGCAACACTGAAGCTTTCTTT. As protein: CASSQGQGNTEAFF.

The rearrangement joins TRBV12-3 or TRBV12-4 to TRBJ1-1, with D possibly being TRBD1 (6 bases). The CDR3 runs 13 residues. V lost 4 bases, J lost 5 bases, and 11 bases lay in between. The CDR3 here is CASSSTGRTEAFF. The DNA for the CDR3 is TGTGCCAGCAGTTCCACAGGGAGGACTGAAGCTTTCTTT.